The clone carrying this T cell receptor beta chain showed up just a few times. In TCRdb, the RT-PCR reads were re-called with MiXCR into one record per CDR3 protein. The sample lists approximately 720,000 distinct CDR3 sequences, around 14% occurring once. The germline gives CDR1 LGHDT, CDR2 YNNKEL (reference sequence). The CDR3 runs to 13 residues. V lost 8 bases to trimming and J lost 5 bases; unmatched junction nucleotides: 8. The sample was memory CD4+ T cells from blood. This sequence joins TRBV3-1 and TRBJ2-7; the match to TRBD1 covers 8 bases. The TCR was taken from a female donor in good health, serving as a healthy control. CDR3 protein: CASGETGVHEQYF. The CDR3 region has the DNA TGTGCCAGCGGAGAGACAGGGGTCCACGAGCAGTACTTC.